This TCR beta chain was documented in a study of blood T cells in healthy people across ages. A second PCR, run for about 7 to 12 cycles, used a sample-barcoded 5' primer plus a J-beta primer mix. A template-switch adaptor that had 12 random nucleotides put a tag on each cDNA molecule. One entry per CDR3 protein, called by TCRdb with MiXCR from the 5' RACE reads. The sample holds about 1.4 million distinct CDR3 sequences, approximately 60% seen once. Trimming at V came to 2 bases and at J to 0 bases, leaving 3 bases not matched to a gene. This CDR3 is 16 amino acids long. Germline-derived CDR1 and CDR2 are SGHRS and YFSETQ. This clonotype was counted only a few times. Investigators took about 9.1 milliliters of peripheral blood from every donor.

The sequence came from a man between 18 and 29 years old in good health. V usage is TRBV5-1 and J usage is TRBJ2-1, with 9 bases lining up with TRBD2. The sequencing input was blood. The CDR3 sequence is CASSLGSGGSYNEQFF. The DNA for the CDR3 is TGCGCCAGCAGCTTAGGTAGCGGGGGCTCCTACAATGAGCAGTTCTTC.